The 21 T cell receptor beta chains in this list originate from one sample, sequenced in a study of a mutant IDH1 vaccine in newly diagnosed glioma. As for time point: week 11, during vaccination. Vaccination used 300 ug of mutant IDH1 20-mer peptide per dose, with topical imiquimod. Clones were read by immunoSEQ multiplex PCR, and TCRdb kept only the in-frame ones, dropping some. Here the sample spans around 62,000 clones, around 91% being singletons. The antigens these receptors bind are not known. The sequencing used PBMCs, collected from a glioma patient whose treatment included an IDH1 peptide vaccine. All receptors derive from a man aged 40-49 years with glioma.

This clone was recorded only once. V and J are TRBV6-1 and TRBJ2-5, with D perhaps being TRBD1 or TRBD2 (5 bases each). The CDR3 is 14 amino acids. CDR1 and CDR2 (germline): MNHNS, SASEGT. The ends were cut back, 7 bases at V and 1 base at J, with 13 bases in the middle. The CDR3 region is CASNLGPVQETQYF. The CDR3 nucleotides read TGTGCCAGCAACCTGGGACCTGTCCAAGAGACCCAGTACTTC.

This clone showed up just once. This chain links TRBV7-9 with TRBJ2-7; the D gene is possibly TRBD1 (5 bases). This CDR3 is 14 amino acids long. Germline CDR1 SEHNR, CDR2 FQNEAQ (reference sequence). The V end lost 5 bases, the J end lost 7 bases, and 18 bases lay between the germline ends. The CDR3 bases are TGTGCCAGCAGCCGCAGGGCCTCGGAGTTTGAGCAGTACTTC. As protein: CASSRRASEFEQYF.

The chain carries TRBV7-3 and TRBJ1-3; D perhaps matches TRBD1 (5 bases). Trimming pared 2 bases from V and 0 bases from J, leaving 14 bases between. This CDR3 is 17 amino acids long. Germline CDR1 is SGHTA and CDR2 is FQGTGA. This CDR3 reads CASSLGGAFSSGNTIYF. In DNA, the CDR3 is TGTGCCAGCAGCTTAGGTGGGGCCTTTAGCTCTGGAAACACCATATATTTT.

The V gene is TRBV4-1, the J gene TRBJ2-1, with 15 bases aligning to TRBD2. The V gene end was trimmed by 3 bases and the J gene end by 0 bases; junction bases not matched to a gene: 12. CDR3 size: 21 residues. The germline CDR1 and CDR2 sequences are MGHRA and YSYEKL. The CDR3 region is CASSHYLGLAGGKSSYNEQFF. The CDR3 DNA reads as TGCGCCAGCAGCCACTATCTCGGACTAGCGGGGGGGAAGAGCTCCTACAATGAGCAGTTCTTC.

This chain connects TRBV5-6 to TRBJ2-5; D remains ambiguous. The CDR3 length is 18 residues. V lost 0 bases, J lost 2 bases, and 20 bases lay in between. CDR1 and CDR2 (germline): SGHDT, YYEEEE. The CDR3 here is CASSLGMGGWARQETQYF. For the CDR3, the DNA is TGTGCCAGCAGCTTGGGAATGGGTGGCTGGGCGAGACAAGAGACCCAGTACTTC.

The chain uses TRBV19 and TRBJ2-1; D call uncertain. The CDR3 has 15 amino acids. V was pared by 4 bases and J by 8 bases, with 18 bases between. Germline CDR1 reads LNHDA; CDR2 reads SQIVND (reference sequence). The CDR3, as DNA: TGTGCCAGTAGTACTACTCCCAGGCAGTTCGATGAGCAGTTCTTC. This sequence encodes CASSTTPRQFDEQFF.

V and J are TRBV7-7 and TRBJ2-5; the D gene could be TRBD1 or TRBD2 (5 bases each). V was cut by 2 bases and J by 5 bases, with 12 bases left in between. CDR1 is SSHAT, CDR2 FNYEAQ, per germline (reference sequence). The CDR3 length is 14 residues. Written as DNA, the CDR3 is TGTGCCAGCAGCTTATTGGGACGTGGTGAGACCCAGTACTTC. It yields the protein CASSLLGRGETQYF.

V and J are TRBV28 and TRBJ2-7; D unclear. Trimming took off 4 bases at V and 5 bases at J, with 15 bases between the two ends. This CDR3 region has 14 residues. Germline CDR1 MDHEN, CDR2 SYDVKM. CDR3 nucleotide sequence: TGTGCCAGCAGTTCCCGTTCCCCAATCAACGAGCAGTACTTC. Translated: CASSSRSPINEQYF.

The V gene is TRBV11-2, the J gene TRBJ2-7; TRBD2 matches 11 bases. With 3 bases clipped from V and 7 bases from J, the junction kept 8 bases outside the gene matches. Germline V gene lookup returns CDR1 SGHAT and CDR2 FQNNGV. CDR3 length: 15 residues. The CDR3 sequence: CASSLLGLAVREQYF. CDR3 DNA: TGTGCCAGCAGCTTGTTGGGACTAGCGGTACGTGAGCAGTACTTC.

The chain is built from TRBV7-8 and TRBJ1-5; unclear D gene. CDR3 length: 15 amino acids. Germline V CDR1 and CDR2: SGHVS, FQNEAQ. Deletions cut 5 bases from V and 3 bases from J, with 14 bases between. CDR3 in DNA: TGTGCCAGCAGCCCGATGGCCGGATTCAATCAGCCCCAGCATTTT. This translates into CASSPMAGFNQPQHF.

The chain combines TRBV7-9 with TRBJ1-4, with D unclear. The V gene's germline CDR1 is SEHNR and CDR2 FQNEAQ (reference sequence). Trimming pared 1 base from V and 7 bases from J, leaving 16 bases between. The CDR3 runs 16 residues. The CDR3 DNA is TGTGCCAGCAGCTTAGTTTCCGGGTCGGCTAGTGAAAAACTGTTTTTT. Amino acids: CASSLVSGSASEKLFF.

The chain is built from TRBV5-1 and TRBJ2-5; 7 bases match TRBD2. Germline trimming cut 0 bases from V and 5 bases from J; bases unmatched to any gene: 10. The CDR3 loop spans 16 amino acids. The V gene's germline CDR1 is SGHRS and CDR2 YFSETQ. In nucleotides, the CDR3 is TGCGCCAGCAGCTTGGCAGCGGGGAACGGCTTGGAGACCCAGTACTTC. Protein sequence: CASSLAAGNGLETQYF.

This clone appeared a single time. This sequence joins TRBV25-1 and TRBJ2-2; D is unclear. The CDR3 runs to 12 residues. In germline, CDR1 is MGHDK, CDR2 SYGVNS. The germline V and J ends were trimmed by 4 bases and 4 bases, with 4 bases remaining between them. CDR3 region: CASSGGTGELFF. The CDR3 bases are TGTGCCAGCAGTGGCGGCACCGGGGAGCTGTTTTTT.

The gene calls are TRBV2 and TRBJ2-5; TRBD2 matches at 15 bases. V dropped 6 bases and J dropped 2; count of bases not matched to a gene: 4. The length of the CDR3 is 16 residues. Germline loops: CDR1 SNHLY, CDR2 FYNNEI. The CDR3 is CASSAGTSGGQETQYF. DNA for the CDR3: TGTGCCAGCAGCGCCGGGACTAGCGGGGGGCAAGAGACCCAGTACTTC.

The chain links TRBV4-3 to TRBJ2-1; 10 nucleotides line up with TRBD1. Trimming took 3 bases from V and 7 from J; bases not matched to a gene: 6. Germline V lookup: CDR1 LGHNA, CDR2 YSLEER. The length of the CDR3 is 15 residues. The CDR3 sequence is CASSHLTGGKNEQFF. The CDR3 nucleotides are TGCGCCAGCAGCCACCTGACAGGGGGCAAAAATGAGCAGTTCTTC.

The chain uses TRBV11-2 and TRBJ2-7, with unresolved D. Germline lookup yields CDR1 SGHAT and CDR2 FQNNGV. The CDR3 sequence is 15 residues long. Deletions cut 7 bases from V and 1 base from J, with 17 bases between. The CDR3 here is CASTNPGARSYEQYF. CDR3 bases: TGTGCCAGCACCAATCCAGGCGCTCGGTCCTACGAGCAGTACTTC.

The V and J genes are TRBV18 and TRBJ1-1; D not certain. Germline V gene sequence: CDR1 KGHSH, CDR2 LQKENI. V was pared by 2 bases and J by 1 base, with 5 bases between. This CDR3 comprises 13 residues. In DNA form, the CDR3 reads TGTGCCAGCTCACCAAAGACGAACACTGAAGCTTTCTTT. It translates to CASSPKTNTEAFF.

The V call is TRBV13, the J call TRBJ1-2; D gene ambiguous. The germline V gene has CDR1 PRHDT and CDR2 FYEKMQ (reference sequence). This CDR3 contains 13 residues. The V and J ends lost 8 bases and 3 bases respectively, with 13 bases between them. CDR3 in amino acids: CASAGRSDYGYTF. CDR3 in DNA: TGTGCCAGCGCTGGTCGGTCGGACTATGGCTACACCTTC.

The chain is built from TRBV7-9 and TRBJ1-5, with a possible D match to TRBD1 (5 bases). V lost 7 bases and J 4 bases, leaving 8 bases between the germline ends. Germline loops: CDR1 SEHNR, CDR2 FQNEAQ (reference sequence). This CDR3 contains 12 residues. The CDR3 DNA sequence: TGTGCCAGCACCCCAGGGAATCAGCCCCAGCATTTT. It codes for CASTPGNQPQHF.

This clone was recorded a few times. The chain carries TRBV27 and TRBJ2-5; the match to TRBD1 covers 7 bases. The J segment lost 2 bases and the V segment lost 4 bases, leaving 4 bases of the junction unmatched. The germline V gene has CDR1 MNHEY and CDR2 SMNVEV (reference sequence). The CDR3 sequence is 14 residues long. The chain's CDR3 is CASSSTGLQETQYF. DNA of the CDR3: TGTGCCAGCAGTTCGACAGGGCTACAAGAGACCCAGTACTTC.

The chain carries TRBV7-9 and TRBJ2-6; D possibly corresponds to TRBD2 (5 bases). Germline CDR1 reads SEHNR; CDR2 reads FQNEAQ (reference sequence). The CDR3 consists of 15 residues. V lost 9 bases, J lost 4 bases, and 16 bases lay in between. CDR3 sequence: CASDEGYLGANVLTF. The CDR3 DNA follows: TGTGCCAGTGACGAGGGATATCTGGGGGCCAACGTCCTGACTTTC.